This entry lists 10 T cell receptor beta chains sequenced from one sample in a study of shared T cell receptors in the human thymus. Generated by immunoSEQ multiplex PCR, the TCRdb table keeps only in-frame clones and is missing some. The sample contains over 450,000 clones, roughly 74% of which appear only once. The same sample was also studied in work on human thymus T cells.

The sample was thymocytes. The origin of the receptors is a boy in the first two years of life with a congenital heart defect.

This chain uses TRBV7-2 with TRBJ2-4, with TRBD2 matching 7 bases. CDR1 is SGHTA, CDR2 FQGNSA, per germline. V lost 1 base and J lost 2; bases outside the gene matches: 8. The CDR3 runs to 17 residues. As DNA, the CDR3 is TGTGCCAGCAGCTTAGTGGCGGGAGTGATGACCAAAAACATTCAGTACTTC. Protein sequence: CASSLVAGVMTKNIQYF. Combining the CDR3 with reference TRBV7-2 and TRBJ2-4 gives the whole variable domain GAGVSQSPSNKVTEKGKDVELRCDPISGHTALYWYRQSLGQGLEFLIYFQGNSAPDKSGLPSDRFSAERTGGSVSTLTIQRTQQEDSAVYLCASSLVAGVMTKNIQYFGAGTRLSVL.

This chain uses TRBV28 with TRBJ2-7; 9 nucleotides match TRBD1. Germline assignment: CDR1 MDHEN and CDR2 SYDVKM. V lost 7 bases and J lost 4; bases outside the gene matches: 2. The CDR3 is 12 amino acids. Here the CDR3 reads CASTDRGYEQYF. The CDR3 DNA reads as TGTGCCAGCACCGACAGGGGGTACGAGCAGTACTTC.

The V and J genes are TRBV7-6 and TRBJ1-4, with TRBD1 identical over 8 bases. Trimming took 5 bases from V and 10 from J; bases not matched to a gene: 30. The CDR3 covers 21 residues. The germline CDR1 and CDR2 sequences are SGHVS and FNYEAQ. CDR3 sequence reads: CASSPGTLSGHRVGQGGKLFF. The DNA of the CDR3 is TGTGCCAGCAGCCCCGGAACCCTCTCAGGCCATCGGGTAGGACAGGGTGGAAAACTGTTTTTT.

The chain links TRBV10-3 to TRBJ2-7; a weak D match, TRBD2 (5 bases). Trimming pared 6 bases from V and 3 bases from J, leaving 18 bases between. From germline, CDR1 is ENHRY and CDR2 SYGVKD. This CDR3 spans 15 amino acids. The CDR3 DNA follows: TGTGCCATCAGGGCTAGCCTAATAAAAAGCTACGAGCAGTACTTC. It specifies CAIRASLIKSYEQYF.

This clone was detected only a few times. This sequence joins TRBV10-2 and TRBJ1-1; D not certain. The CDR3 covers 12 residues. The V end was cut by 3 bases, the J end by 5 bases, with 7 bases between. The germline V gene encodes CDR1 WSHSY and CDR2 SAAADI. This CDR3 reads CASSDMRTEAFF. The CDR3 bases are TGCGCCAGCAGTGACATGCGAACTGAAGCTTTCTTT.

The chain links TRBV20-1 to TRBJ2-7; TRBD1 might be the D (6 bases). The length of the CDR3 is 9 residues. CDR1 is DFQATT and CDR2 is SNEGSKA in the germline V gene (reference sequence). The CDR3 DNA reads TGCAAAGGACAGTCCGAGCAGTACTTC. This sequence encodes CKGQSEQYF.

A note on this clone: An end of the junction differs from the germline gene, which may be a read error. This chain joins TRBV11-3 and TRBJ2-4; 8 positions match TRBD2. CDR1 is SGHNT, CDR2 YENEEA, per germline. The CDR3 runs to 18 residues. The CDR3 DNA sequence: TGTGCCAGCAGTTTAGTGGGTAGCGGGATGGGAGCCAAAAACATTCAGTACTTC. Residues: CASSLVGSGMGAKNIQYF.

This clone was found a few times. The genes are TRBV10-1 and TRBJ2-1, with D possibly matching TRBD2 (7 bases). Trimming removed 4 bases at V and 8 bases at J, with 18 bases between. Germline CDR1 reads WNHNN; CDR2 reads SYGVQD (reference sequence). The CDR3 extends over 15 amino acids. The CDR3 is CASSAGGPPRDEQFF. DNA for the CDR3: TGCGCCAGCAGTGCGGGGGGCCCACCCAGGGATGAGCAGTTCTTC.

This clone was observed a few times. CDR3 nucleotides: TGTGCCAGCAGCAAAAGCAGGGACATTTATAGCTCCTACGAGCAGTACTTC. Its translation is CASSKSRDIYSSYEQYF. This rearrangement joins TRBV21-1 to TRBJ2-7; the table's D call, TRBD1, has no DNA check behind it. TRBV21-1 is given as a pseudogene. CDR3 size: 17 residues.

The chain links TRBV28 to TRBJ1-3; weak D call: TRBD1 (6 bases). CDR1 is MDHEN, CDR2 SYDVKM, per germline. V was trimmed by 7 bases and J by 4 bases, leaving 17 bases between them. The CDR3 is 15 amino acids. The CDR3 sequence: CASIRGGGTGNTIYF. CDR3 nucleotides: TGTGCCAGCATTCGAGGGGGGGGCACGGGAAACACCATATATTTT. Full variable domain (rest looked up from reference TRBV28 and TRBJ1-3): DVKVTQSSRYLVKRTGEKVFLECVQDMDHENMFWYRQDPGLGLRLIYFSYDVKMKEKGDIPEGYSVSREKKERFSLILESASTNQTSMYLCASIRGGGTGNTIYFGEGSWLTVV.